Shown below are 27 T cell receptor beta chains from a single sample sequenced in a study of regulatory T cells in long-lasting Graves disease. Time point specified: persistent/refractory GD, antithyroid drugs over 5 years with positive TRAb. From PBMCs, RNA was extracted and then used to make the TCR library. Assembly of TCR beta libraries relied on iRepertoire HTBI primers together with Arm-PCR of CDR3 regions. TCRdb redid the calling of the multiplex PCR reads with MiXCR, one entry per CDR3 protein. The sample has roughly 450,000 distinct CDR3 sequences, more than 20% seen once. This specimen consisted of peripheral blood mononuclear cells (PBMCs), obtained when the disease was refractory, from a patient treated with antithyroid drugs. These receptors all come from a female donor with Graves disease.

This clonotype was seen at least ten times. V gene TRBV5-1 combines with J gene TRBJ2-7; D perhaps matches TRBD2 (5 bases). Per the germline V gene, CDR1 is SGHRS and CDR2 is YFSETQ. V was trimmed by 4 bases and J by 6 bases, leaving 14 bases between them. This CDR3 comprises 13 residues. CDR3 protein: CASSLVPGSEQYF. CDR3 DNA sequence: TGCGCCAGCAGCCTAGTGCCTGGGAGCGAGCAGTACTTC.

This clonotype was counted ten times or more. This rearrangement joins TRBV20-1 to TRBJ2-4; D not resolved. Trimming cost V 3 bases and J 0 bases, with 6 bases left between them. CDR3 length: 13 amino acids. Per the germline V gene, CDR1 is DFQATT and CDR2 is SNEGSKA (reference sequence). The CDR3 DNA is TGCAGTGCTAGCGTTATAGCCAAAAACATTCAGTACTTC. Its translation: CSASVIAKNIQYF.

The gene calls are TRBV6-1 and TRBJ2-7; 7 nucleotides line up with TRBD2. The CDR3 has 16 residues. Germline V gene lookup returns CDR1 MNHNS and CDR2 SASEGT. The junction had 11 bases not matched to a gene; V was cut back by 6 bases and J by 0 bases. CDR3: CASSLSGIHPSYEQYF. The CDR3 nucleotides read TGTGCCAGCAGCCTAAGCGGGATACACCCCTCCTACGAGCAGTACTTC.

The genes are TRBV27 and TRBJ2-2; D perhaps matches TRBD1 (5 bases). This CDR3 has 17 residues. Trimming stripped 3 bases from V and 5 bases from J, with 19 bases between. Germline CDR1 reads MNHEY; CDR2 reads SMNVEV (reference sequence). CDR3: CASSFNRRVVETGELFF. Here the CDR3 DNA reads TGTGCCAGCAGTTTTAACCGCAGGGTTGTGGAAACCGGGGAGCTGTTTTTT.

In its sample, this clonotype was seen a few times. V usage is TRBV15 and J usage is TRBJ2-7, with D perhaps TRBD1 or TRBD2 (5 bases each). This CDR3 spans 16 amino acids. V was shortened by 5 bases and J by 4 bases, with 21 bases between the two germline ends. Germline values: CDR1 LNHNV, CDR2 YYDKDF (reference sequence). The CDR3 here is CATSAYVGEKAYEQYF. The CDR3 region has the DNA TGTGCCACCAGCGCCTACGTAGGGGAGAAGGCTTACGAGCAGTACTTC.

This clonotype was seen ten or more times. The chain links TRBV6-1 to TRBJ1-1; 8 bases map to TRBD1. The CDR3 runs 13 residues. Germline assignment: CDR1 MNHNS and CDR2 SASEGT. J was trimmed by 5 bases and V by 11 bases; bases with no gene match: 10. The CDR3 loop reads CASWGQVGTEAFF. CDR3 nucleotides: TGTGCCTCATGGGGACAGGTTGGAACTGAAGCTTTCTTT.

This clonotype was seen a few times. This chain links TRBV7-3 with TRBJ2-2; unclear D gene. Between the trimmed V and J ends, which lost 5 bases and 0 bases, there was a span of 13 bases. The germline V gene encodes CDR1 SGHTA and CDR2 FQGTGA. The CDR3 has 16 residues. The CDR3 nucleotides read TGTGCCAGCAGCCCAACACCCCCCTCGAACACCGGGGAGCTGTTTTTT. Amino acid sequence: CASSPTPPSNTGELFF.

This clonotype was observed a handful of times. A read error may produce the germline difference seen at one junction end. This sequence joins TRBV7-7 and TRBJ2-2; perhaps D is TRBD1 or TRBD2 (5 bases each). This CDR3 region has 15 residues. Germline CDR1 SSHAT, CDR2 FNYEAQ (reference sequence). The CDR3 DNA reads TGTGCTAGCAGTTCCAGGGAGTTGAACACCGGGGAGCTGTTTTTT. Translating gives CASSSRELNTGELFF. The whole variable domain, filled in from reference TRBV7-7 and TRBJ2-2, reads GAGVSQSPRYKVTKRGQDVTLRCDPISSHATLYWYQQALGQGPEFLTYFNYEAQPDKSGLPSDRFSAERPEGSISTLTIQRTEQRDSAMYRCASSSRELNTGELFFGEGSRLTVL.

This clonotype was detected ten times or more. The chain has TRBV11-2 and TRBJ2-2; the D is unclear. The CDR3 runs 14 residues. Germline assignment: CDR1 SGHAT and CDR2 FQNNGV. V was shortened by 5 bases and J by 3 bases, with 10 bases between the two germline ends. For the CDR3, the DNA is TGTGCCAGCAGCCCGAATCCAGACACCGGGGAGCTGTTTTTT. Translation: CASSPNPDTGELFF.

Ten or more counts support this clonotype. This rearrangement joins TRBV12-3 or TRBV12-4 to TRBJ1-5, with D possibly TRBD1 on 6 matching bases. Trimming removed 6 bases from V and 0 bases from J, with 12 bases in between. There are 15 residues in the CDR3. The CDR3 DNA reads as TGTGCCAGCAGACCGGGACACCTTAGCAATCAGCCCCAGCATTTT. Protein: CASRPGHLSNQPQHF.

In this sample, this clonotype turned up many times. The V gene is TRBV28, the J gene TRBJ1-1, with TRBD1 identical over 12 bases. Trimming took 5 bases from V and 1 from J; bases not matched to a gene: 8. This CDR3 comprises 17 residues. The V gene's germline CDR1 is MDHEN and CDR2 SYDVKM. The CDR3 DNA reads as TGTGCCAGCAGTGAACCGGGACAGGGGGCCAGGAACACTGAAGCTTTCTTT. Its translation is CASSEPGQGARNTEAFF.

In its sample, this clonotype was seen a few times. V and J are TRBV12-3 or TRBV12-4 and TRBJ1-5; tentative D call: TRBD1 (6 bases). V was clipped by 6 bases and J by 1 base, with 13 bases between them. CDR3 size: 15 residues. CDR3 in DNA: TGTGCCAGCAGGCCGCAGGGGATGAGCAATCAGCCCCAGCATTTT. Amino acids: CASRPQGMSNQPQHF.

The chain uses TRBV7-3 and TRBJ2-1; the match to TRBD2 covers 12 bases. The CDR3 is 15 residues long. The trim removed 5 bases at V and 7 bases at J, leaving 6 bases unmatched. Germline CDR1 SGHTA, CDR2 FQGTGA. The CDR3 spells CASSTGTSGSNEQFF. The CDR3 nucleotides are TGTGCCAGCAGCACCGGGACTAGCGGGTCAAATGAGCAGTTCTTC.

This clonotype was seen many times. The chain recombines TRBV28 with TRBJ2-5; D remains ambiguous. This CDR3 is 13 amino acids long. From germline, CDR1 is MDHEN and CDR2 SYDVKM. Trimming left V 3 bases short and J 4 bases short, with 9 bases between. CDR3 protein: CASSFLGVETQYF. CDR3 DNA: TGTGCCAGCAGTTTTCTAGGAGTAGAGACCCAGTACTTC.

This clonotype was counted ten times or more. The chain links TRBV7-2 to TRBJ2-5, with D maybe TRBD1 (7 bases). The V and J ends lost 4 bases and 2 bases respectively, with 17 bases between them. In germline, CDR1 is SGHTA, CDR2 FQGNSA. There are 16 residues in the CDR3. CDR3 sequence (DNA): TGTGCCAGCAGCTCAGGGGCGGGGACAGCTCAAGAGACCCAGTACTTC. This gives the protein CASSSGAGTAQETQYF.

This clonotype came up many times. CDR3 loop: CASLLRDQNTEAFF. The CDR3 coding sequence is TGTGCCAGCCTCCTCCGGGACCAGAACACTGAAGCTTTCTTT. This chain uses TRBV2 with TRBJ1-1; a possible D gene is TRBD1 (5 bases). There are 14 residues in the CDR3. Germline CDR1 and CDR2: SNHLY and FYNNEI. The germline V and J ends were trimmed by 8 bases and 1 base, with 14 bases remaining between them.

This clonotype occurred many times. The V and J genes are TRBV11-2 and TRBJ2-7; TRBD1 agrees at 7 bases. CDR3 length: 13 residues. V lost 5 bases and J lost 0; bases outside the gene matches: 1. The germline V gene has CDR1 SGHAT and CDR2 FQNNGV. The DNA for the CDR3 is TGTGCCAGCAGCCGACAGGGCTCCTACGAGCAGTACTTC. Translating it yields CASSRQGSYEQYF.

In this sample, this clonotype turned up a few times. The chain has TRBV7-3 and TRBJ2-2, with D uncertain. Trimming removed 5 bases from V and 1 base from J, with 8 bases in between. Germline CDR1 reads SGHTA; CDR2 reads FQGTGA. The CDR3 is 14 amino acids. CDR3 amino acids: CASSRTLNTGELFF. DNA of the CDR3: TGTGCCAGCAGCCGGACCTTGAACACCGGGGAGCTGTTTTTT. Variable domain in full (rest from reference TRBV7-3 and TRBJ2-2): GAGVSQTPSNKVTEKGKYVELRCDPISGHTALYWYRQSLGQGPEFLIYFQGTGAADDSGLPNDRFFAVRPEGSVSTLKIQRTERGDSAVYLCASSRTLNTGELFFGEGSRLTVL.

This clonotype was counted ten times or more. This chain connects TRBV28 to TRBJ1-2, with TRBD1 as a possible D gene (5 bases). The CDR3 totals 13 residues. The V gene's germline CDR1 is MDHEN and CDR2 SYDVKM. The CDR3 loop is CVTCAGTGKGYTF. The CDR3, as DNA: TGTGTCACCTGCGCGGGGACGGGTAAAGGCTACACCTTC.

This clonotype was detected a few times. The CDR3 DNA is TGTGCCAGCAAGGATAGCCGGGAGACCCAGTACTTC. Encoded protein: CASKDSRETQYF. The V and J genes are TRBV6-1 and TRBJ2-5, with D unclear. The CDR3 is 12 residues long. Trimming removed 7 bases at V and 5 bases at J, with 11 bases between. Germline V CDR1 and CDR2: MNHNS, SASEGT.

The chain combines TRBV6-1 with TRBJ2-7; perhaps TRBD1 as D (6 bases). Trimming shortened V by 4 bases and J by 7 bases, and 14 bases separated the two germline ends. The germline CDR1 and CDR2 sequences are MNHNS and SASEGT. This CDR3 contains 13 residues. The CDR3 reads CASSVAGAREQYF. CDR3 nucleotides: TGTGCCAGCAGTGTGGCAGGGGCGAGGGAGCAGTACTTC.

The rearrangement uses TRBV14 and TRBJ2-5; 10 nucleotides agree with TRBD1. With 6 bases clipped from V and 5 bases from J, the junction kept 9 bases outside the gene matches. The CDR3 length is 15 residues. Germline CDR1 and CDR2: SGHDN and FVKESK. CDR3 DNA: TGTGCCAGCAGAAGGACAGGGGGTTCTCGGGAGACCCAGTACTTC. It yields the protein CASRRTGGSRETQYF.

The rearrangement uses TRBV20-1 and TRBJ1-6; 7 positions match TRBD1. CDR3 length: 14 amino acids. Germline CDR1 and CDR2: DFQATT and SNEGSKA (reference sequence). Unmatched junction bases numbered 8, after V lost 5 bases and J lost 7 bases. The CDR3 loop is CSAWDRSSNSPLHF. Here the CDR3 DNA reads TGCAGTGCTTGGGACAGATCCAGCAATTCACCCCTCCACTTT.

The chain couples TRBV7-2 to TRBJ1-1, with D tentatively TRBD1 (6 bases). From germline, CDR1 is SGHTA and CDR2 FQGNSA. V was cut by 7 bases and J by 6 bases, with 15 bases left in between. The CDR3 has 13 residues. The CDR3 reads CASNSDRQPEAFF. The CDR3 DNA reads as TGTGCCAGCAACTCGGACAGACAGCCTGAAGCTTTCTTT.

The chain is built from TRBV25-1 and TRBJ2-3, with unresolved D. Trimming removed 8 bases from V and 3 bases from J, with 6 bases in between. CDR1 MGHDK and CDR2 SYGVNS come from the germline V gene. This CDR3 is 11 amino acids long. CDR3 protein: CASGLTDTQYF. The CDR3 nucleotides are TGTGCCAGCGGCTTGACAGATACGCAGTATTTT.

This chain joins TRBV6-2 or TRBV6-3 and TRBJ1-1, with D possibly TRBD1 on 5 matching bases. The V end lost 4 bases, the J end lost 1 base, and 10 bases lay between the germline ends. Germline V gene sequence: CDR1 MNHEY, CDR2 SVGEGT. There are 14 residues in the CDR3. CDR3 DNA: TGTGCCAGCAGTTCCCGCAGGGAGAACACTGAAGCTTTCTTT. Protein product: CASSSRRENTEAFF.

As for this clonotype: A single base separates this from a much larger clone, so it may be a read error. The chain has TRBV28 and TRBJ1-5; 10 nucleotides match TRBD1. The CDR3 has 13 amino acids. V lost 7 bases and J lost 5; bases outside the gene matches: 2. Germline CDR1 is MDHEN and CDR2 is SYDVKM. The CDR3 is CASMGQGYQPQHF. The CDR3 DNA follows: TGTGCCAGCATGGGACAGGGGTATCAGCCCCAGCATTTT.